Described below is a single TCR beta chain sequence and its context. The antigen is unknown. The sample originates from a study of T-cell reconstitution after alpha-beta-depleted transplantation in children. This CDR3 has 16 amino acids. V gave up 1 base and J gave up 8 bases; unmatched junction bases: 5. Germline CDR1 reads SGHTA; CDR2 reads FQGNSA. During its preparation, the TCRbeta library received unique molecular identifiers. MiXCR was run by TCRdb on the PCR reads, yielding one entry per CDR3 protein. The top ten hold 29% of the sample, which has hundreds of thousands of distinct CDR3 sequences, around 16% seen once. Study findings and constraints: T-cell numbers and diversity, one year after transplant, stemmed largely from T cells that were newly produced. Several hundred graft clones that had expanded were reportedly the source of alpha-beta T cells about two months after transplant.

The V call is TRBV7-2, the J call TRBJ2-1, with 13 bases matching TRBD2. This sequence originates from a boy younger than two who had a stem cell transplant for Wiskott-Aldrich syndrome, so the T cells may come from the graft donor. The sequencing used PBMCs, mostly from graft donor cells, collected 360 days after TCRalphabeta/CD19-depleted stem cell transplant. CDR3 region: CASSLVGTSGTHEQFF. CDR3 coding DNA: TGTGCCAGCAGCTTAGTTGGGACTAGCGGGACCCATGAGCAGTTCTTC.